These 13 T cell receptor beta chains were all obtained from the same sample, sequenced in a study of T cells in localized non-small cell lung cancer. The table came from immunoSEQ multiplex PCR; TCRdb's copy has only in-frame clones and leaves some out. The sample has approximately 15,000 clones; 90% are singletons. The sequences come from peripheral blood mononuclear cells, collected before any cancer treatment. The receptors originated from a woman between 40 and 69 years old with stage III lung adenocarcinoma.

The CDR3: CASSPGLAGGPNTGELFF. As DNA, the CDR3 is TGTGCCAGCTCCCCGGGGCTAGCGGGGGGTCCGAACACCGGGGAGCTGTTTTTT. The chain couples TRBV27 to TRBJ2-2; 11 bases are shared with TRBD2. The trim removed 8 bases at V and 0 bases at J, leaving 11 bases unmatched. The CDR3 covers 18 residues. CDR1 and CDR2 from the germline V gene are MNHEY and SMNVEV (reference sequence).

The chain uses TRBV21-1 and TRBJ1-5; the table names TRBD1, a call not compared with the DNA. TRBV21-1 is annotated as a pseudogene. This CDR3 has 15 amino acids. CDR3: CASSKERTDNQPQHF. The CDR3 DNA reads as TGTGCCAGCAGCAAAGAAAGGACAGATAATCAGCCCCAGCATTTT.

J is TRBJ2-5 and V is TRBV30, with TRBD1 as a possible D gene (5 bases). Germline CDR1 GTSNPN, CDR2 SVGIG (reference sequence). V was cut by 8 bases and J by 2 bases, with 6 bases left in between. The CDR3 totals 10 residues. The CDR3 bases are TGTGCCAGGGGACAAGAGACCCAGTACTTC. Residues: CARGQETQYF.

This sequence joins TRBV30 and TRBJ1-6; D not certain. Germline V CDR1 and CDR2: GTSNPN, SVGIG (reference sequence). This CDR3 spans 16 amino acids. Trimming cost V 1 base and J 8 bases, with 18 bases left between them. The CDR3 region is CAWSEWRPSPYSPLHF. The CDR3 DNA follows: TGTGCCTGGAGTGAGTGGCGGCCCTCTCCTTATTCACCCCTCCACTTT.

The count of this clone is one. This sequence joins TRBV11-2 and TRBJ1-5; D is ambiguous. The CDR3 is made up of 14 amino acids. Trimming left V 0 bases short and J 4 bases short, with 7 bases between. The germline gives CDR1 SGHAT, CDR2 FQNNGV. The CDR3 protein is CASSLERQNQPQHF. The DNA for the CDR3 is TGTGCCAGCAGCTTAGAACGCCAAAATCAGCCCCAGCATTTT. Full variable domain (outside the CDR3, taken from reference TRBV11-2 and TRBJ1-5): EAGVAQSPRYKIIEKRQSVAFWCNPISGHATLYWYQQILGQGPKLLIQFQNNGVVDDSQLPKDRFSAERLKGVDSTLKIQPAKLEDSAVYLCASSLERQNQPQHFGDGTRLSIL.

A single count supports this clone. The rearrangement uses TRBV29-1 and TRBJ1-4, with D possibly being TRBD1 (5 bases). Looked up from germline, CDR1 is SQVTM and CDR2 is ANQGSEA. This CDR3 comprises 14 residues. Trimming took 0 bases from V and 7 from J, leaving 12 bases between them. CDR3 DNA sequence: TGCAGCGTTGAAGATGGGGCGCCGGGTGAAAAACTGTTTTTT. Amino acid sequence: CSVEDGAPGEKLFF.

The V and J genes are TRBV29-1 and TRBJ2-7, with D unclear. Germline assignment: CDR1 SQVTM and CDR2 ANQGSEA. The CDR3 loop spans 12 amino acids. V gave up 7 bases and J gave up 1 base, with 11 bases separating them. The CDR3 DNA reads as TGCAGCGCGGAAACCCATTCCTACGAGCAGTACTTC. It encodes CSAETHSYEQYF.

The chain's CDR3 is CSAEVTGAAGAFF. CDR3 DNA sequence: TGCAGCGCCGAGGTCACAGGGGCTGCAGGAGCTTTCTTT. V and J are TRBV29-1 and TRBJ1-1; 7 bases fit TRBD1. J gave up 10 bases and V 7 bases, and 15 bases lay outside the gene matches. The CDR3 runs to 13 residues. The germline CDR1 and CDR2 sequences are SQVTM and ANQGSEA.

The CDR3 is CASSESVLMNTEAFF. In DNA form, the CDR3 reads TGTGCCAGCAGTGAAAGCGTACTTATGAACACTGAAGCTTTCTTT. The V and J genes are TRBV6-1 and TRBJ1-1, with D uncertain. The germline V gene has CDR1 MNHNS and CDR2 SASEGT. This CDR3 has 15 amino acids. V was clipped by 2 bases and J by 0 bases, with 10 bases between them.

The V gene is TRBV2, the J gene TRBJ2-7; D perhaps matches TRBD2 (5 bases). Trimming cost V 6 bases and J 9 bases, with 12 bases left between them. The germline CDR1 and CDR2 sequences are SNHLY and FYNNEI. There are 11 residues in the CDR3. Here the CDR3 reads CASRRRGVQYF. The DNA for the CDR3 is TGTGCCAGCAGACGCCGGGGTGTGCAGTACTTC.

V gene TRBV5-6 combines with J gene TRBJ2-5; 7 nucleotides agree with TRBD1. This CDR3 has 13 residues. V lost 0 bases and J lost 4; bases outside the gene matches: 0. In germline, CDR1 is SGHDT, CDR2 YYEEEE. The CDR3 DNA reads as TGTGCCAGCAGCTTGGGACAGGGAGAGACCCAGTACTTC. Protein: CASSLGQGETQYF.

The chain joins TRBV14 to TRBJ2-3, with 7 bases that match TRBD2. The length of the CDR3 is 18 residues. Germline V lookup: CDR1 SGHDN, CDR2 FVKESK. V shed 0 bases and J 4 bases; nucleotides not matched to a gene: 13. In DNA form, the CDR3 reads TGTGCCAGCAGCCAAGATGGGGTCCTAGCGGATTTACCAGATACGCAGTATTTT. This sequence encodes CASSQDGVLADLPDTQYF.

This clone is a singleton in its sample. This chain connects TRBV15 to TRBJ1-1; TRBD1 might be the D (5 bases). With 3 bases removed from V and 4 bases from J, the gap between germline ends came to 15 bases. This CDR3 contains 15 residues. Germline CDR1 LNHNV, CDR2 YYDKDF (reference sequence). The CDR3 DNA reads TGTGCCACCAGCAGGGGTCGGGGGGGTCGCACTGAAGCTTTCTTT. Translated, it gives CATSRGRGGRTEAFF.